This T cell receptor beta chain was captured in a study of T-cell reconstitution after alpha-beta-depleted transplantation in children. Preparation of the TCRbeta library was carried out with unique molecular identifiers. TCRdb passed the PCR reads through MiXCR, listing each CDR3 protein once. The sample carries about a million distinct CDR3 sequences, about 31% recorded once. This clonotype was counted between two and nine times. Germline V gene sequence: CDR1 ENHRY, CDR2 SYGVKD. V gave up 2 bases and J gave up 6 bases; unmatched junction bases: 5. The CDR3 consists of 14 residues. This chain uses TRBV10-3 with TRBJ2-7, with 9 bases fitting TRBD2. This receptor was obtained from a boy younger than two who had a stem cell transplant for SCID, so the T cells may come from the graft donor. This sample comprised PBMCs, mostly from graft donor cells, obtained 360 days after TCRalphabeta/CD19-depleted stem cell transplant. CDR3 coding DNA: TGTGCCATCAGTGAGACTAGCGGGCCTTCCGAGCAGTACTTC. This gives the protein CAISETSGPSEQYF.